Following are 18 T cell receptor beta chains from one sample sequenced in a study of T cell responses to AZD1222 COVID-19 vaccine. Assay: immunoSEQ multiplex PCR; the TCRdb copy retains only in-frame clones and omits some. Among some 64,000 clones listed, around nine tenths were seen once. Here the sequenced sample was peripheral blood, taken 28 days after the second dose of the MenACWY control vaccine. The source is an adult who received the MenACWY meningococcal vaccine as a control.

The chain's CDR3 is CATSGAGVGDEQYF. CDR3 DNA sequence: TGTGCCACCAGTGGAGCGGGAGTGGGGGACGAGCAGTACTTC. The chain links TRBV24-1 to TRBJ2-7; 8 positions agree with TRBD2. The ends lost 5 bases at V and 5 bases at J; junction bases unmatched: 7. The germline V gene has CDR1 KGHDR and CDR2 SFDVKD. The CDR3 is 14 amino acids.

The chain joins TRBV2 to TRBJ1-2; D unclear. CDR3 length: 15 amino acids. The germline V gene has CDR1 SNHLY and CDR2 FYNNEI. Deletions cut 1 base from V and 5 bases from J, with 14 bases between. The CDR3 nucleotides read TGTGCCAGCAGTGAAGGTCGCCGGTTGAAATATGGCTACACCTTC. Encoded protein: CASSEGRRLKYGYTF.

The rearrangement links TRBV7-2 to TRBJ2-7, with TRBD1 matching 8 bases. This CDR3 spans 13 amino acids. V trimming: 5 bases; J trimming: 5 bases; junction bases outside the gene matches: 5. Per the germline V gene, CDR1 is SGHTA and CDR2 is FQGNSA. The CDR3 reads CASSQDRGDEQYF. CDR3 coding DNA: TGTGCCAGCAGCCAAGACAGGGGCGACGAGCAGTACTTC.

CDR3 nucleotides: TGTGCCAGCAGCTTGGCTTTGGGGCCCAGCGGCAATGAGCAGTTCTTC. Its translation: CASSLALGPSGNEQFF. J is TRBJ2-1 and V is TRBV5-4; D could derive from TRBD1 or TRBD2 (5 bases each). V lost 0 bases and J 6 bases, leaving 16 bases between the germline ends. CDR1 is SGHNT and CDR2 is YYREEE in the germline V gene (reference sequence). CDR3 length: 16 amino acids. The variable domain in full, with the rest retrieved from reference TRBV5-4 and TRBJ2-1, is ETGVTQSPTHLIKTRGQQVTLRCSSQSGHNTVSWYQQALGQGPQFIFQYYREEENGRGNFPPRFSGLQFPNYSSELNVNALELDDSALYLCASSLALGPSGNEQFFGPGTRLTVL.

The CDR3 DNA reads as TGTGCCAGCAGTCTCATAGCCGGAGGGTTAGCGAGCAATCAGCCCCAGCATTTT. Amino acids: CASSLIAGGLASNQPQHF. V is TRBV27 and J is TRBJ1-5; D ambiguous. The V gene's germline CDR1 is MNHEY and CDR2 SMNVEV (reference sequence). This CDR3 has 18 amino acids. V lost 5 bases and J 1 base, leaving 21 bases between the germline ends.

The V and J genes are TRBV3-1 (or the pseudogene TRBV3-2) and TRBJ2-1; D call uncertain. The CDR3 has 12 residues. Between the trimmed V and J ends, which lost 4 bases and 9 bases, there was a span of 10 bases. Germline V gives CDR1 LGHDT, CDR2 YNNKEL (reference sequence). This CDR3 reads CASSLHPSEQFF. DNA for the CDR3: TGTGCCAGCAGCCTCCACCCCAGTGAGCAGTTCTTC.

In this sample, this clone turned up a few times. The rearrangement uses TRBV19 and TRBJ1-5, with D hard to call. There are 12 residues in the CDR3. V lost 6 bases and J lost 2, with 5 bases in between. Looked up from germline, CDR1 is LNHDA and CDR2 is SQIVND (reference sequence). CDR3 residues: CASSLRNQPQHF. CDR3 nucleotide sequence: TGTGCCAGTAGCCTCCGCAATCAGCCCCAGCATTTT.

The V and J genes are TRBV3-1 (or the pseudogene TRBV3-2) and TRBJ2-5; D is unresolved. The CDR3 loop spans 12 amino acids. Germline CDR1 and CDR2: LGHDT and YNNKEL (reference sequence). With 3 bases removed from V and 1 base from J, the gap between germline ends came to 3 bases. The CDR3 coding sequence is TGTGCCAGCAGCCACTCCCAAGAGACCCAGTACTTC. This encodes CASSHSQETQYF.

Only a few counts were recorded for this clone. This chain joins TRBV6-5 and TRBJ2-1, with 13 bases lining up with TRBD2. With V trimmed by 7 bases and J by 10 bases, 7 bases remained unmatched. CDR1 and CDR2 (germline): MNHEY, SVGAGI. The CDR3 extends over 14 amino acids. CDR3 bases: TGTGCCAGCATAAGGACTAGCGGGGGTGGGGAGCAGTTCTTC. This gives the protein CASIRTSGGGEQFF.

DNA for the CDR3: TGTGCCAGTAGTACCTTTCGGGGCGGGGAGCTGTTTTTT. This gives the protein CASSTFRGGELFF. V is TRBV19 and J is TRBJ2-2; the D gene is possibly TRBD2 (5 bases). The V and J ends lost 4 bases and 7 bases respectively, with 10 bases between them. This CDR3 is built from 13 residues. Looked up from germline, CDR1 is LNHDA and CDR2 is SQIVND (reference sequence).

The gene calls are TRBV4-1 and TRBJ1-5; TRBD1 is a possible D gene (6 bases). Trimming took off 1 base at V and 7 bases at J, with 14 bases between the two ends. The CDR3 is made up of 15 amino acids. Germline CDR1 and CDR2: MGHRA and YSYEKL. In DNA, the CDR3 is TGCGCCAGCAGCCAAGGAGAGGGGGACCGACAGCCCCAGCATTTT. This sequence encodes CASSQGEGDRQPQHF.

This clone was seen just once. The chain couples TRBV2 to TRBJ2-1; no definite D call. Trimming left V 8 bases short and J 8 bases short, with 7 bases between. CDR1 and CDR2 from the germline V gene are SNHLY and FYNNEI. The CDR3 length is 10 residues. The chain's CDR3 is CASGEYEQFF. The CDR3 bases are TGTGCCAGCGGAGAGTATGAGCAGTTCTTC. The full variable domain, its missing parts supplied by reference TRBV2 and TRBJ2-1, is EPEVTQTPSHQVTQMGQEVILRCVPISNHLYFYWYRQILGQKVEFLVSFYNNEISEKSEIFDDQFSVERPDGSNFTLKIRSTKLEDSAMYFCASGEYEQFFGPGTRLTVL.

This clone was seen once. The rearrangement uses TRBV27 and TRBJ2-5, with D unclear. With 7 bases removed from V and 3 bases from J, the gap between germline ends came to 3 bases. From germline, CDR1 is MNHEY and CDR2 SMNVEV (reference sequence). This CDR3 has 10 amino acids. The CDR3 spells CASNKETQYF. CDR3 bases: TGTGCCAGCAACAAAGAGACCCAGTACTTC.

This clone was counted a single time. The chain's CDR3 is CASSSRGVNEQFF. CDR3 nucleotides: TGCGCCAGCAGTTCTAGAGGTGTCAATGAGCAGTTCTTC. V usage is TRBV10-1 and J usage is TRBJ2-1, with unresolved D. This CDR3 has 13 amino acids. V was trimmed by 5 bases and J by 6 bases, leaving 11 bases between them. CDR1 is WNHNN and CDR2 is SYGVQD in the germline V gene (reference sequence).

The chain couples TRBV12-3 or TRBV12-4 to TRBJ1-1, with no clear D. This CDR3 is built from 11 residues. V lost 3 bases and J lost 8, with 7 bases in between. The DNA of the CDR3 is TGTGCCAGCAGTTTCCGGGCCGAAGCTTTCTTT. This gives the protein CASSFRAEAFF.

Regarding this clone: Different DNA sequences within this sample yield the same CDR3. DNA of the CDR3: TGTGCCAGCAGTTTGGGGGGTGGAACTGAAGCTTTCTTT. This gives the protein CASSLGGGTEAFF. The rearrangement joins TRBV27 to TRBJ1-1, with a possible D match to TRBD1 (5 bases). Trimming left V 3 bases short and J 5 bases short, with 10 bases between. The CDR3 has 13 residues. The germline V gene encodes CDR1 MNHEY and CDR2 SMNVEV (reference sequence).

This chain joins TRBV28 and TRBJ1-2; perhaps TRBD1 as D (6 bases). Germline assignment: CDR1 MDHEN and CDR2 SYDVKM. The V end lost 4 bases, the J end lost 2 bases, and 17 bases lay between the germline ends. The CDR3 consists of 16 residues. As DNA, the CDR3 is TGTGCCAGCAGTTCGCCCGGGACACTACAAAACTATGGCTACACCTTC. Translated, it gives CASSSPGTLQNYGYTF.

The CDR3 nucleotides are TGTGCCAGCTCCCCTAGGCTAGCGGGGAACATTCAGTACTTC. Translation: CASSPRLAGNIQYF. The V gene is TRBV6-6, the J gene TRBJ2-4; TRBD2 matches 9 bases. CDR3 size: 14 residues. Trimming removed 8 bases from V and 7 bases from J; junction bases left unmatched: 9. From germline, CDR1 is MNHNY and CDR2 SVGAGI (reference sequence).